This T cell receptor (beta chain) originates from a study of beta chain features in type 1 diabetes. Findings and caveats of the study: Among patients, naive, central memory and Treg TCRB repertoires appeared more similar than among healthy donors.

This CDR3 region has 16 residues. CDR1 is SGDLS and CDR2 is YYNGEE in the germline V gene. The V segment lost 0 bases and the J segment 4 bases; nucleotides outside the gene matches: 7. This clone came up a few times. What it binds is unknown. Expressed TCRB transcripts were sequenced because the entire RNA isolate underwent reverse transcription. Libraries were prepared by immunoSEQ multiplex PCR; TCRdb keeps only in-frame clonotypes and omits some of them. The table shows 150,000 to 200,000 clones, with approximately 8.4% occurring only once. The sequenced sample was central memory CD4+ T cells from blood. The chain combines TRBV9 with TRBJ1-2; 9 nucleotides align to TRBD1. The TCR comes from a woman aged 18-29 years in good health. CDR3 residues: CASSVGGDRASYGYTF. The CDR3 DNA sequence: TGTGCCAGCAGCGTAGGTGGGGACAGGGCTTCCTATGGCTACACCTTC. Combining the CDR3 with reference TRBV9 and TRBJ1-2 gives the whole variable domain DSGVTQTPKHLITATGQRVTLRCSPRSGDLSVYWYQQSLDQGLQFLIQYYNGEERAKGNILERFSAQQFPDLHSELNLSSLELGDSALYFCASSVGGDRASYGYTFGSGTRLTVV.